The clone carrying this T cell receptor beta chain was observed a few times. The CDR3 contains 11 residues. Per germline, CDR1 MDHEN and CDR2 SYDVKM. V gave up 5 bases and J gave up 6 bases, with 8 bases separating them. The isolated RNA, all of it, was reverse transcribed, so expressed TCRB transcripts were what got sequenced. The repertoire was sequenced with immunoSEQ multiplex PCR; TCRdb's copy has only in-frame clones and lacks some. The table lists about 180,000 clones, about 13% of them singletons. The sample comes from a study of beta chain features in type 1 diabetes. The sample was central memory CD4+ T cells from blood. The sequence derives from a woman aged 18-29 years in good health. The chain has TRBV28 and TRBJ2-7; D is unclear. The chain's CDR3 is CASSPRPEQYF. The CDR3, as DNA: TGTGCCAGCAGTCCCCGTCCCGAGCAGTACTTC.